This is a list of T cell receptor beta chains from one sample in a study of blood T cell repertoires in COVID-19. Sequenced by immunoSEQ multiplex PCR; TCRdb stores in-frame clones only, minus some. Counted here are about 150,000 clones, 70% to 90% occurring once; the ten biggest clones make up 0.55% to 0.6%. Material: peripheral blood. The source is a man aged 55 to 70 with COVID-19, enrolled during active disease. CDR3s include the opening cysteine and the closing phenylalanine or tryptophan. D genes are given only for firm matches. Where a row states a size, it is once, few, many or the class of an expanded clone; other rows omit it.

v_call	d_call	clone_size	j_call	cdr3_aa	cdr3_nt
TRBV5-8	.	.	TRBJ1-2	CASSSGVSYGYTF	TGTGCCAGCAGTTCAGGGGTTAGCTATGGCTACACCTTC
TRBV6-5	TRBD1	.	TRBJ1-5	CASSSQGGNNQPQHF	TGTGCCAGCAGTTCCCAGGGGGGAAACAATCAGCCCCAGCATTTT
TRBV27	TRBD1	.	TRBJ1-1	CATRDRNTEAFF	TGTGCCACCCGGGACAGGAACACTGAAGCTTTCTTT
TRBV7-8	TRBD1	once	TRBJ2-7	CASSTSDRGRDYEQYF	TGTGCCAGCAGCACCTCGGACAGGGGGCGCGACTACGAGCAGTACTTC
TRBV11-2	TRBD2	once	TRBJ2-5	CASSLGLAGVETQYF	TGTGCCAGCAGCTTAGGGCTAGCGGGAGTAGAGACCCAGTACTTC
TRBV6-4	TRBD2	.	TRBJ2-3	CASSPSGGSDTQYF	TGTGCCAGCAGTCCCAGCGGGGGATCAGATACGCAGTATTTT
TRBV14	.	.	TRBJ1-1	CASSQDGRGNTEAFF	TGTGCCAGCAGCCAAGATGGGCGGGGGAACACTGAAGCTTTCTTT
TRBV6-2/TRBV6-3	.	.	TRBJ1-6	CASGRAGGNSPLHF	TGTGCCAGCGGCCGCGCGGGGGGGAATTCACCCCTCCACTTT
TRBV29-1	.	.	TRBJ1-5	CSVGVSGNQPQHF	TGCAGCGTTGGTGTGTCTGGCAATCAGCCCCAGCATTTT
TRBV24-1	.	.	TRBJ1-5	CATSRRGDSNQPQHF	TGTGCCACCAGCAGAAGGGGTGATAGCAATCAGCCCCAGCATTTT
TRBV7-9	TRBD1	.	TRBJ1-2	CASSLAEGTGGGYTF	TGTGCCAGCAGCTTAGCGGAGGGGACAGGGGGTGGCTACACCTTC
TRBV2	TRBD1	.	TRBJ2-7	CASRGRDRAPYEQYF	TGTGCCAGCAGGGGCCGGGACAGGGCGCCCTACGAGCAGTACTTC
TRBV14	TRBD2	.	TRBJ2-7	CASSQGLAGPYEQYF	TGTGCCAGCAGCCAAGGGCTAGCGGGGCCGTACGAGCAGTACTTC
TRBV6-6	.	once	TRBJ2-3	CASSWRTDTQYF	TGTGCCAGCAGCTGGCGCACAGATACGCAGTATTTT
TRBV7-9	.	.	TRBJ1-4	CASSLTGSEKLFF	TGTGCCAGCAGCTTAACAGGTTCTGAAAAACTGTTTTTT
TRBV30	TRBD1	few	TRBJ1-6	CAWSGGFGTDNSPLHF	TGTGCCTGGAGTGGGGGGTTCGGGACAGATAATTCACCCCTCCACTTT
TRBV29-1	TRBD1	once	TRBJ2-7	CSVGQGPDYEQYF	TGCAGCGTCGGACAGGGCCCCGACTACGAGCAGTACTTC
TRBV7-8	.	.	TRBJ1-1	CASTGGVTNTEAFF	TGTGCCAGCACGGGGGGCGTAACGAACACTGAAGCTTTCTTT
TRBV24-1	TRBD1	.	TRBJ1-5	CATGGTGGTAQHF	TGTGCCACCGGAGGGACAGGGGGTACGGCCCAGCATTTT
TRBV5-1	.	.	TRBJ1-1	CASSIQTGVNTEAFF	TGCGCCAGCAGCATCCAGACAGGTGTGAACACTGAAGCTTTCTTT
TRBV11-3	TRBD2	.	TRBJ2-7	CASSLVAGASGTYEQYF	TGTGCCAGCAGCTTAGTGGCCGGGGCTAGCGGGACCTACGAGCAGTACTTC
TRBV13	TRBD1	.	TRBJ1-2	CASSLQQGQRDGYTF	TGTGCCAGCAGCTTACAACAGGGGCAGAGGGACGGCTACACCTTC
TRBV27	.	.	TRBJ1-5	CASSLRQGSQPQHF	TGTGCCAGCAGTTTACGACAAGGTAGTCAGCCCCAGCATTTT
TRBV3-1/TRBV3-2	TRBD1	.	TRBJ1-6	CASSQVQGDNSPLHF	TGTGCCAGCAGCCAAGTACAGGGGGATAATTCACCCCTCCACTTT
TRBV14	.	.	TRBJ1-1	CASSQAGGITEAFF	TGTGCCAGCAGCCAAGCGGGGGGTATCACTGAAGCTTTCTTT
TRBV27	.	.	TRBJ1-5	CASSRSNQPQHF	TGTGCCAGCAGCCGTAGCAATCAGCCCCAGCATTTT
TRBV5-1	TRBD2	.	TRBJ2-1	CASSSGTSGSLSSYNEQFF	TGCGCCAGCAGCTCAGGGACTAGCGGGAGTTTAAGCTCCTACAATGAGCAGTTCTTC
TRBV18	TRBD1	.	TRBJ1-2	CASSSRTGNDGYTF	TGTGCCAGCTCATCCCGGACAGGGAATGATGGCTACACCTTC
TRBV2	.	once	TRBJ1-5	CASGEQGGYNQPQHF	TGTGCCAGCGGCGAACAAGGGGGATACAATCAGCCCCAGCATTTT
TRBV5-4	.	.	TRBJ2-1	CASSLTGAYNEQFF	TGTGCCAGCAGCTTGACGGGAGCATACAATGAGCAGTTCTTC
TRBV30	.	.	TRBJ1-2	CAWMASGKGQHYGYTF	TGTGCCTGGATGGCATCTGGGAAAGGACAGCACTATGGCTACACCTTC
TRBV2	TRBD1	.	TRBJ2-2	CASRNDRVNTGELFF	TGTGCCAGCAGGAACGACAGGGTAAACACCGGGGAGCTGTTTTTT
TRBV18	TRBD2	.	TRBJ2-3	CASSPPRGSSSDTQYF	TGTGCCAGCTCACCACCGCGCGGGAGTAGCTCAGATACGCAGTATTTT
TRBV7-2	TRBD2	.	TRBJ2-1	CASSPGRASGNNEQFF	TGTGCCAGCAGCCCTGGTCGGGCTAGCGGGAACAATGAGCAGTTCTTC
TRBV19	TRBD1	.	TRBJ1-1	CASSIVAGGTEAFF	TGTGCCAGTAGTATAGTGGCAGGGGGGACTGAAGCTTTCTTT
TRBV5-1	.	.	TRBJ2-5	CASRAGTATSSGETQYF	TGCGCCAGCAGAGCCGGGACAGCTACTAGCAGTGGAGAGACCCAGTACTTC
TRBV5-1	TRBD2	.	TRBJ2-7	CASSLDGQGGYEQYF	TGCGCCAGCAGCTTGGACGGCCAGGGAGGGTACGAGCAGTACTTC
TRBV30	TRBD1	.	TRBJ1-1	CACNRGSNTEAFF	TGTGCCTGCAACAGGGGGTCCAACACTGAAGCTTTCTTT
TRBV28	.	.	TRBJ1-5	CASSGPSGANLWGGNQPQHF	TGTGCCAGCTCAGGGCCCTCAGGGGCGAACCTCTGGGGCGGCAATCAGCCCCAGCATTTT
TRBV19	.	.	TRBJ1-1	CASRIRVRDTEAFF	TGTGCCAGTAGGATCAGGGTAAGGGACACTGAAGCTTTCTTT
TRBV6-5	TRBD1	.	TRBJ1-4	CASRAGTANEKLFF	TGTGCCAGCAGGGCCGGGACAGCTAATGAAAAACTGTTTTTT
TRBV7-3	.	.	TRBJ2-2	CASSPTYTGELFF	TGTGCCAGCAGCCCGACTTACACCGGGGAGCTGTTTTTT
TRBV27	.	.	TRBJ1-2	CASSPSGGAGYGYTF	TGTGCCAGCAGTCCCTCCGGGGGGGCTGGCTATGGCTACACCTTC
TRBV7-2	TRBD2	once	TRBJ2-7	CASSPPGLAGGTYEQYF	TGTGCCAGCAGCCCCCCGGGACTAGCGGGAGGAACATACGAGCAGTACTTC
TRBV19	.	.	TRBJ1-6	CASSIASTGGGSPLHF	TGTGCCAGTAGTATAGCGAGTACAGGCGGGGGTTCACCCCTCCACTTT
TRBV12-3/TRBV12-4	.	once	TRBJ1-1	CASIRRGYTEAFF	TGTGCCAGCATAAGAAGGGGTTACACTGAAGCTTTCTTT
TRBV28	.	.	TRBJ1-6	CASMTGHNSPLHF	TGTGCCAGTATGACAGGTCATAATTCACCCCTCCACTTT
TRBV4-1	TRBD1	.	TRBJ2-2	CASSHPTGVLNTGELFF	TGCGCCAGCAGCCATCCCACAGGGGTTCTGAACACCGGGGAGCTGTTTTTT
TRBV5-1	.	.	TRBJ1-1	CASSLGRVDTEAFF	TGCGCCAGCAGCTTGGGCAGGGTGGACACTGAAGCTTTCTTT
TRBV19	TRBD1	.	TRBJ1-2	CASSTPGQGWGYTF	TGTGCCAGTAGTACCCCGGGACAGGGATGGGGCTACACCTTC
TRBV4-1	.	few	TRBJ1-2	CASSQDESRYGYTF	TGCGCCAGCAGCCAAGATGAGTCACGCTATGGCTACACCTTC
TRBV30	.	.	TRBJ1-1	CAWSGLAGNMNTEAFF	TGTGCCTGGAGTGGTCTGGCAGGGAATATGAACACTGAAGCTTTCTTT
TRBV6-6	TRBD1	.	TRBJ2-3	CASRRDRSTDTQYF	TGTGCCAGCAGAAGGGACAGGAGCACAGATACGCAGTATTTT
TRBV10-3	TRBD2	.	TRBJ2-1	CAISESDTSGGYYNEQFF	TGTGCCATCAGTGAGTCGGACACTAGCGGGGGATACTACAATGAGCAGTTCTTC
TRBV18	.	.	TRBJ1-1	CASSPNDGQNTEAFF	TGTGCCAGCTCACCAAATGACGGACAGAACACTGAAGCTTTCTTT
TRBV24-1	TRBD1	.	TRBJ2-1	CATSDPGTGGNEQFF	TGTGCCACCAGTGACCCCGGGACAGGGGGCAATGAGCAGTTCTTC
TRBV13	.	once	TRBJ1-1	CASSLGRGSAYEAFF	TGTGCCAGCAGCTTAGGCCGGGGGTCGGCATACGAAGCTTTCTTT